This T cell receptor beta chain was sequenced in a study of T cells in Graves' hyperthyroidism and ophthalmopathy. Study-level information: Peripheral blood specimens were obtained at initial diagnosis, prior to any treatment.

There were TCR beta CDR3 regions amplified from RNA transcripts. HTBI primers were employed in a first-round RT-PCR of the TCR CDR3. Via MiXCR, TCRdb re-called the multiplex PCR reads, giving one row per CDR3 protein. The table includes more than 550,000 distinct CDR3 sequences, 18% detected once. The study excluded patients with uncontrolled infection, other autoimmune disease, pregnancy or lactation. Extraction of PBMCs used 10 ml of fresh peripheral blood. This clonotype was counted ten times or more. The CDR3 runs 13 residues. Per germline, CDR1 SGHAT and CDR2 FQNNGV. V lost 4 bases and J lost 5, with 11 bases in between.

This clonotype was obtained from a woman between 50 and 59 years old with Graves' hyperthyroidism that later progressed to Graves' ophthalmopathy. The chain joins TRBV11-2 to TRBJ2-5; D remains unclear. Sequencing used blood. The CDR3 bases are TGTGCCAGCAGCTCTAGTATTAGGGAGACCCAGTACTTC. This translates into CASSSSIRETQYF.